A single T cell receptor beta chain is shown here with its context. The antigen is unknown. These data belong to a study of circulating and synovial CD4+ cells in juvenile arthritis. There are 11 residues in the CDR3. CDR1 and CDR2 from the germline V gene are DFQATT and SNEGSKA (reference sequence). This table comes from immunoSEQ multiplex PCR, and its TCRdb copy is limited to in-frame clones, with some not included. This table has a few thousand clones, about nine tenths appearing once. Study outcomes and limitations: Circulating pathogenic-like and bulk T cells looked alike by Vbeta family usage.

Sorted cells were HLA-DR+CD14-CD3+CD4+CD25low/- peripheral blood cells. The chain joins TRBV20-1 to TRBJ1-1; 7 bases align to TRBD1. The sample taken for sequencing was HLA-DR+ CD4+ T cells from blood. Subset described: circulating pathogenic-like lymphocytes, sorted as HLA-DR+CD14-CD3+CD4+CD25low/- blood T cells. The sequence came from a human donor with juvenile idiopathic arthritis. The CDR3 DNA follows: TGCACCGGGACAGAGGGCACTGAAGCTTTCTTT. This sequence encodes CTGTEGTEAFF.